This is a list of T cell receptor beta chains from one sample in a study of siplizumab effects on memory and regulatory T cells. The repertoire was sequenced with immunoSEQ multiplex PCR; TCRdb's copy has only in-frame clones and lacks some. In the table there are about 100,000 clones, 93% of which are singletons. What was sequenced was Tregs sorted from blood. The receptors stem from a human donor in good health. Both conserved end residues are part of each CDR3. Fields, in order: J gene, D gene, clone size, V gene, CDR3 protein, CDR3 DNA. A D gene is named only where the DNA matches it firmly. Size is stated for part of the rows, as once, few or many counts, or as a class when the clone is expanded.

>TRBJ2-5|TRBD2|.|TRBV11-3
CASSLKRREAQYF
TGTGCCAGCAGCTTAAAACGACGGGAGGCCCAGTACTTC
>TRBJ1-6|.|.|TRBV5-1
CASSLATGQGYSPLHF
TGCGCCAGCAGCTTGGCCACAGGGCAGGGTTATTCACCCCTCCACTTT
>TRBJ2-1|TRBD2|once|TRBV15
CATSRDARRSGRARNEQFF
TGTGCCACCAGCAGAGATGCCCGGCGAAGCGGGAGGGCCCGGAATGAGCAGTTCTTC
>TRBJ2-1|.|.|TRBV19
CASSKEAGTYNEQFF
TGTGCCAGTAGTAAGGAGGCGGGGACCTACAATGAGCAGTTCTTC
>TRBJ2-5|.|.|TRBV18
CASSGPRETQYF
TGTGCCAGCTCAGGCCCGAGGGAGACCCAGTACTTC
>TRBJ2-7|.|.|TRBV30
CAWSVSSTSYEQYF
TGTGCCTGGAGTGTATCTTCAACCTCCTACGAGCAGTACTTC
>TRBJ2-7|.|.|TRBV11-2
CASSPRGMGGEQYF
TGTGCCAGCAGCCCCCGAGGGATGGGAGGCGAGCAGTACTTC
>TRBJ2-3|.|.|TRBV5-6
CASRRGSTDTQYF
TGTGCCAGCAGGAGGGGGAGCACAGATACGCAGTATTTT
>TRBJ2-3|TRBD1|.|TRBV10-3
CAISVRLSGTGITDTQYF
TGTGCCATCAGTGTTCGGTTGAGTGGGACAGGGATCACAGATACGCAGTATTTT
>TRBJ2-7|.|.|TRBV18
CASSPTIYEQYF
TGTGCCAGCTCACCGACGATCTACGAGCAGTACTTC
>TRBJ1-1|TRBD1|.|TRBV6-1
CASSITGEMTAFF
TGTGCCAGCAGTATAACAGGGGAGATGACTGCTTTCTTT
>TRBJ2-2|.|.|TRBV7-2
CASSLVRGELFF
TGTGCCAGCAGCTTAGTTCGCGGGGAGCTGTTTTTT
>TRBJ2-4|TRBD1|.|TRBV5-6
CASSRGIPGQKNIQYF
TGTGCCAGCAGCCGGGGAATCCCGGGACAGAAAAACATTCAGTACTTC
>TRBJ1-6|.|.|TRBV5-1
CASSQRTGLDSPLHF
TGCGCCAGCAGCCAGCGCACAGGGCTGGATTCACCCCTCCACTTT
>TRBJ2-5|.|.|TRBV7-9
CASSPGGGEGQETQYF
TGTGCCAGCAGCCCAGGGGGGGGAGAGGGCCAAGAGACCCAGTACTTC
>TRBJ2-7|TRBD2|.|TRBV14
CASSQQLAGGYEQYF
TGTGCCAGCAGCCAACAACTAGCGGGAGGCTACGAGCAGTACTTC